A single sample gave rise to the 13 T cell receptor beta chains below, sequenced in a study of identical twins. TCRdb recomputed calls from the 5' RACE reads with MiXCR, one row per CDR3 protein. The sample holds 450,000 to 650,000 distinct CDR3 sequences, approximately 16% seen once. This same sample was also taken into another study, of yellow fever vaccine responses in identical twins.

The sequenced sample was CD4+ T cells sorted from blood. The receptors stem from a young woman in good health.

This rearrangement joins TRBV6-2 or TRBV6-3 to TRBJ2-5, with TRBD2 matching over 14 bases. V gave up 6 bases and J gave up 7 bases; unmatched junction bases: 7. The CDR3 is 15 residues long. Germline values: CDR1 MNHEY, CDR2 SVGEGT. CDR3 region: CASSLGLAGVGTQYF. The CDR3 DNA reads TGTGCCAGCAGCCTGGGACTAGCGGGAGTGGGGACCCAGTACTTC.

This rearrangement joins TRBV11-2 to TRBJ1-1; 9 positions agree with TRBD1. CDR1 SGHAT and CDR2 FQNNGV come from the germline V gene. J was trimmed by 2 bases and V by 5 bases; bases with no gene match: 9. The CDR3 is made up of 16 amino acids. The CDR3 DNA reads TGTGCCAGCAGCAAGGGACAGGGTGGGCCTAACACTGAAGCTTTCTTT. Protein product: CASSKGQGGPNTEAFF.

V usage is TRBV20-1 and J usage is TRBJ2-1; D is tentatively TRBD1 or TRBD2 (6 bases each). The germline V gene encodes CDR1 DFQATT and CDR2 SNEGSKA (reference sequence). The CDR3 covers 13 residues. V was pared by 0 bases and J by 6 bases, with 9 bases between. The CDR3 protein is CSARDKGGNEQFF. The DNA of the CDR3 is TGCAGTGCTAGAGACAAGGGGGGCAATGAGCAGTTCTTC.

The rearrangement links TRBV5-1 to TRBJ2-3; TRBD1 agrees at 10 bases. Germline lookup yields CDR1 SGHRS and CDR2 YFSETQ. After removal of 6 bases from V and 2 bases from J, the junction contained 3 bases not matched to a gene. This CDR3 region has 14 residues. This chain's CDR3 is CASKDRGDTDTQYF. Written as DNA, the CDR3 is TGCGCCAGCAAGGACAGGGGGGACACAGATACGCAGTATTTT.

This chain uses TRBV6-5 with TRBJ1-4, with TRBD1 identical over 10 bases. The CDR3 is 15 residues long. Per germline, CDR1 MNHEY and CDR2 SVGAGI. Unmatched junction bases numbered 9, after V lost 6 bases and J lost 8 bases. As DNA, the CDR3 is TGTGCCAGCAGCTTAATCGGGACAGGGGACGAAAAACTGTTTTTT. This gives the protein CASSLIGTGDEKLFF.

The chain has TRBV10-3 and TRBJ2-1; 11 bases map to TRBD2. In germline, CDR1 is ENHRY, CDR2 SYGVKD. The V segment lost 7 bases and the J segment 4 bases; nucleotides outside the gene matches: 3. This CDR3 is 14 amino acids long. CDR3: CAIKSSGGYNEQFF. The CDR3 DNA follows: TGTGCCATCAAATCTAGCGGGGGGTACAATGAGCAGTTCTTC.

V and J are TRBV2 and TRBJ2-4; D ambiguous. The V gene lost 2 bases and the J gene lost 0 bases, with 8 bases spanning the gap. Per the germline V gene, CDR1 is SNHLY and CDR2 is FYNNEI. The CDR3 is 15 residues long. The CDR3 DNA sequence: TGTGCCAGCAGTGAATCGCCGATAGCCAAAAACATTCAGTACTTC. Protein: CASSESPIAKNIQYF. The entire variable domain, with the rest obtained from reference TRBV2 and TRBJ2-4, is as follows: EPEVTQTPSHQVTQMGQEVILRCVPISNHLYFYWYRQILGQKVEFLVSFYNNEISEKSEIFDDQFSVERPDGSNFTLKIRSTKLEDSAMYFCASSESPIAKNIQYFGAGTRLSVL.

This clonotype has only a few counts. V gene TRBV28 combines with J gene TRBJ1-5; a possible D gene is TRBD1 (6 bases). CDR1 MDHEN and CDR2 SYDVKM come from the germline V gene. This CDR3 spans 15 amino acids. V lost 5 bases and J 5 bases, leaving 16 bases between the germline ends. CDR3 nucleotides: TGTGCCAGCAGTCCCACAACAGGGTCCTATCAGCCCCAGCATTTT. Translating gives CASSPTTGSYQPQHF. Full variable domain (remainder filled in from reference TRBV28 and TRBJ1-5): DVKVTQSSRYLVKRTGEKVFLECVQDMDHENMFWYRQDPGLGLRLIYFSYDVKMKEKGDIPEGYSVSREKKERFSLILESASTNQTSMYLCASSPTTGSYQPQHFGDGTRLSIL.

Of note for this clonotype: Sequence at one end of the junction differs from germline and may be a read error. The chain has TRBV6-1 and TRBJ2-3; 7 bases are shared with TRBD2. The CDR3 is made up of 14 amino acids. Per the germline V gene, CDR1 is MNHNS and CDR2 is SASEGT. The CDR3 spells CASQTSSRLDTQYF. The CDR3 bases are TGTGCCAGTCAGACTAGCAGCCGCCTCGATACCCAGTATTTT.

This clonotype showed up just once. This rearrangement joins TRBV25-1 to TRBJ2-7; tentative D call: TRBD1 (6 bases). This CDR3 has 15 residues. The germline CDR1 and CDR2 sequences are MGHDK and SYGVNS. Trimming pared 3 bases from V and 6 bases from J, leaving 18 bases between. Here the CDR3 reads CASSEAYRESREQYF. CDR3 bases: TGTGCCAGCAGTGAGGCCTACAGGGAATCTCGCGAGCAGTACTTC.

As to this clonotype: Mismatch with germline at one junction end may stem from a read error. V is TRBV15 and J is TRBJ1-1; D unresolved. Looked up from germline, CDR1 is LNHNV and CDR2 is YYDKDF (reference sequence). This CDR3 comprises 13 residues. The CDR3, as DNA: TGTGCCACCAGCAGAGAGGGGAACACTGAAGTTTTCTTT. Its translation: CATSREGNTEVFF.

This clonotype occurred a few times. This chain connects TRBV6-4 to TRBJ2-7; D is perhaps TRBD1 or TRBD2 (6 bases each). CDR1 is MRHNA, CDR2 SNTAGT, per germline. The CDR3 consists of 16 residues. The DNA for the CDR3 is TGTGCGACCAAGGGGGTGGGGGACTCCATCACCTACGAGCAGTACGTC. Amino acid sequence: CATKGVGDSITYEQYV.

This clonotype was counted a few times. The chain joins TRBV29-1 to TRBJ2-1, with D tentatively TRBD2 (6 bases). V dropped 6 bases and J dropped 2 bases, with 20 bases sitting between them. The CDR3 sequence is 16 residues long. The V gene's germline CDR1 is SQVTM and CDR2 ANQGSEA. This CDR3 is CSVIAARLVTYNEQFF. For the CDR3, the DNA is TGCAGCGTCATCGCGGCCCGACTAGTTACCTACAATGAGCAGTTCTTC.